This entry describes one T cell receptor beta chain. Trimming removed 2 bases from V and 7 bases from J, with 14 bases in between. The germline V gene encodes CDR1 SGHVS and CDR2 FQNEAQ. The CDR3 loop spans 14 amino acids. These data come from a study of blood T cell repertoires in COVID-19. Study as a whole: Sites in the United States, Italy and Spain provided acute and convalescent COVID-19 samples. Sources were T cells, B-cell-depleted T cells, or PBMCs; the material itself was cDNA or gDNA.

Generated by immunoSEQ multiplex PCR, the TCRdb table keeps only in-frame clones and is missing some. The sample consists of some 78,000 clones, 90% of them appearing once. The origin of this receptor is a woman aged 80 or older with active or convalescent COVID-19. The rearrangement links TRBV7-8 to TRBJ1-2; D possibly corresponds to TRBD1 (6 bases). The sequenced sample was peripheral blood. As DNA, the CDR3 is TGTGCCAGCAGCTTAATTAGGACAGCTCCTGGCTACACCTTC. Translating it yields CASSLIRTAPGYTF.